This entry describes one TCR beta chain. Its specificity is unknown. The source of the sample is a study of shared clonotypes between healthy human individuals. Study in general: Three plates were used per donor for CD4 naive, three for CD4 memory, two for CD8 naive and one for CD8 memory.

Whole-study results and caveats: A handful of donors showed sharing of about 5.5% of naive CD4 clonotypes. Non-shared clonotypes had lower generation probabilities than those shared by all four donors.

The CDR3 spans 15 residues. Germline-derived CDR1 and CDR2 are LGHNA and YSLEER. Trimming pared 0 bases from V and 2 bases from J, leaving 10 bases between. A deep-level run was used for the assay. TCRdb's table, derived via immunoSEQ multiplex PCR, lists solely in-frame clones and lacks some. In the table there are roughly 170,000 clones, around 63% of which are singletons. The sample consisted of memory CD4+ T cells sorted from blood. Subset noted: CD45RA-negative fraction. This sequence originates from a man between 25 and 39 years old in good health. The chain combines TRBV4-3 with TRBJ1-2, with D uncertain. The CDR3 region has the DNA TGCGCCAGCAGCCAAGAACGGCAGAACAACTATGGCTACACCTTC. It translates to CASSQERQNNYGYTF.